A single sample is the source of the 8 T cell receptor beta chains below, sequenced in a study of T-cell reconstitution after alpha-beta-depleted transplantation in children. Unique molecular identifiers were built into the TCRbeta library. TCRdb processed the PCR reads anew with MiXCR; each CDR3 protein has one entry. The data hold some 530,000 distinct CDR3 sequences, with 12% observed a single time. This material consisted of PBMCs from the stem cell graft donor, taken from the stem cell graft. The source is a human donor who donated a stem cell graft to a child with combined immunodeficiency.

The sample holds many counts of this clonotype. The chain is built from TRBV7-8 and TRBJ1-1; TRBD1 agrees at 8 bases. V lost 4 bases and J lost 3; bases outside the gene matches: 7. CDR1 is SGHVS, CDR2 FQNEAQ, per germline. The CDR3 sequence is 15 residues long. CDR3 coding DNA: TGTGCCAGCAGCTCCAGGACAGGGAGGGACACTGAAGCTTTCTTT. Its translation: CASSSRTGRDTEAFF.

This clonotype was seen a handful of times. The CDR3 loop reads CASTRTSETQYF. In nucleotides, the CDR3 is TGTGCCAGCACCCGGACTAGCGAGACCCAGTACTTC. The chain is built from TRBV12-3 or TRBV12-4 and TRBJ2-5; 8 bases line up with TRBD2. V lost 7 bases to trimming and J lost 5 bases; unmatched junction nucleotides: 3. This CDR3 is 12 amino acids long.

The J gene is TRBJ2-1, the V gene TRBV3-1, with D perhaps TRBD1 or TRBD2 (6 bases each). The germline gives CDR1 LGHDT, CDR2 YNNKEL (reference sequence). The CDR3 has 16 residues. Trimming pared 9 bases from V and 0 bases from J, leaving 18 bases between. The CDR3 DNA is TGTGCCAGTGGGGGGCTTCGTCCTAGCTCCTACAATGAGCAGTTCTTC. Its translation is CASGGLRPSSYNEQFF.

This clonotype was counted only a few times. This chain connects TRBV29-1 to TRBJ2-5; no clear D gene. CDR1 and CDR2 (germline): SQVTM, ANQGSEA. The V gene lost 3 bases and the J gene lost 4 bases, with 9 bases spanning the gap. The CDR3 is 12 amino acids. Written as DNA, the CDR3 is TGCAGCGTTGATGGAGAAGGAGAGACCCAGTACTTC. Amino acid sequence: CSVDGEGETQYF.

This clonotype was seen a handful of times. J is TRBJ2-5 and V is TRBV20-1; TRBD1 matches at 7 bases. CDR3 length equals 14 residues. Germline V gene data show CDR1 as DFQATT and CDR2 as SNEGSKA (reference sequence). Trimming took 3 bases from V and 5 from J; bases not matched to a gene: 9. The CDR3 nucleotides read TGCAGTGCTAGCGGGCCACAGGGGTACGAGACCCAGTACTTC. Translation: CSASGPQGYETQYF.

This clonotype was detected only a few times. The chain carries TRBV6-5 and TRBJ2-1; tentative D call: TRBD2 (6 bases). CDR1 is MNHEY and CDR2 is SVGAGI in the germline V gene. V lost 0 bases to trimming and J lost 5 bases, with 14 bases between them. The CDR3 runs 16 residues. CDR3 bases: TGTGCCAGCAGTTACTCTAGTCTAGCGCTGAACAATGAGCAGTTCTTC. Its translation: CASSYSSLALNNEQFF.

Points on this clonotype: A much larger clone is a single base away; this may be a read error. This sequence joins TRBV20-1 and TRBJ1-1; D unresolved. This CDR3 has 15 amino acids. Looked up from germline, CDR1 is DFQATT and CDR2 is SNEGSKA (reference sequence). The germline V and J ends were trimmed by 2 bases and 6 bases, with 19 bases remaining between them. The CDR3: CSARQVITARSEAFF. The CDR3 coding sequence is TGCAGTGCTAGACAGGTGATAACAGCTCGTTCTGAAGCTTTCTTT.

In its sample, this clonotype was seen many times. The chain couples TRBV4-3 to TRBJ1-2, with 8 bases aligning to TRBD1. The V gene's germline CDR1 is LGHNA and CDR2 YSLEER. V dropped 4 bases and J dropped 2; count of bases not matched to a gene: 18. This CDR3 region has 19 residues. The CDR3 protein is CASSPDAGTGPTENYGYTF. The DNA of the CDR3 is TGCGCCAGCAGCCCAGATGCCGGGACAGGTCCTACAGAGAACTATGGCTACACCTTC.